This T cell receptor beta chain derives from a study of sequential checkpoint blockade in melanoma. At the level of the study: Matched biopsies came pretreatment and at week 13 for about two dozen patients.

Regarding the study as a whole: Pretreatment TIL clonality tracked with response in the nivolumab-first arm. Patients with week-13 increases in T-cell fraction and clonality benefited about 30 times more often. PD-L1 staining and CD8+ counts, not mutational load, tracked tumor T-cell clonality.

Some clones are missing from TCRdb's copy, which holds only in-frame ones; the method was immunoSEQ multiplex PCR. The data hold some 9,200 clones, with less than 30% observed a single time. V was pared by 3 bases and J by 3 bases, with 11 bases of the junction left unmatched. The germline V gene has CDR1 MGHDK and CDR2 SYGVNS. The CDR3 has 16 residues. The treatment denotes: randomized to nivolumab then ipilimumab (arm A) or the reverse (arm B). A remark on this clone: The antigen is unknown.

Material: tumor tissue (inferred from file names), obtained from a patient given nivolumab and ipilimumab in sequence. The chain is built from TRBV25-1 and TRBJ2-7; TRBD2 matches at 7 bases. The sequence was collected from a human donor with melanoma. CDR3 residues: CASSDPNSGTNYEQYF. Here the CDR3 DNA reads TGTGCCAGCAGTGACCCCAATTCCGGGACTAACTACGAGCAGTACTTC.